The 19 T cell receptor beta chains given below trace back to one sample, sequenced in a study of cytomegalovirus exposure and HLA in healthy donors. Amplification used 60 Vbeta primers and 13 Jbeta primers. Sequenced by immunoSEQ multiplex PCR; TCRdb stores in-frame clones only, minus some. Altogether roughly 86,000 clones are present, around four fifths being singletons, with the ten largest covering less than 9.5%. Sequencing input: PBMCs. The receptors here all came from a man aged 50 to 60 in good health and CMV-seropositive.

The V gene is TRBV19, the J gene TRBJ2-7, with TRBD2 identical over 8 bases. V shed 5 bases and J 3 bases; nucleotides not matched to a gene: 12. Germline CDR1 reads LNHDA; CDR2 reads SQIVND (reference sequence). This CDR3 spans 16 amino acids. The CDR3 reads CASSPDGLAFSYEQYF. The CDR3 coding sequence is TGTGCCAGTAGTCCCGACGGACTAGCCTTTAGCTACGAGCAGTACTTC.

This sequence joins TRBV5-8 and TRBJ1-5, with D perhaps matching TRBD1 (6 bases). The germline gives CDR1 SGHTS, CDR2 YDEGEE. The CDR3 sequence is 14 residues long. The ends were cut back, 4 bases at V and 6 bases at J, with 14 bases in the middle. The CDR3 here is CASSLSRGSQPQHF. In nucleotides, the CDR3 is TGTGCCAGCAGCCTCTCGAGGGGGAGTCAGCCCCAGCATTTT.

V usage is TRBV29-1 and J usage is TRBJ1-1; no reliable D call. The CDR3 consists of 13 residues. CDR1 and CDR2 (germline): SQVTM, ANQGSEA. Trimming removed 7 bases at V and 3 bases at J, with 15 bases between. The CDR3 region has the DNA TGCAGCGGGGGAGAGCTGGACCACACTGAAGCTTTCTTT. This gives the protein CSGGELDHTEAFF.

CDR3: CATSRKAGGYSNQPQHF. Here the CDR3 DNA reads TGTGCCACCAGCCGAAAGGCGGGAGGTTATAGCAATCAGCCCCAGCATTTT. V is TRBV15 and J is TRBJ1-5, with no clear D. The germline V gene has CDR1 LNHNV and CDR2 YYDKDF (reference sequence). The CDR3 loop spans 17 amino acids. Trimming took off 5 bases at V and 0 bases at J, with 17 bases between the two ends.

This clone was recorded a few times. The V call is TRBV5-6, the J call TRBJ2-7; the match to TRBD1 covers 8 bases. The CDR3 length is 12 residues. CDR1 SGHDT and CDR2 YYEEEE come from the germline V gene. V was pared by 3 bases and J by 9 bases, with 5 bases of the junction left unmatched. CDR3 region: CASSWTGSGQYF. CDR3 nucleotide sequence: TGTGCCAGCAGCTGGACAGGGTCAGGGCAGTACTTC.

This sequence joins TRBV7-2 and TRBJ1-1, with 8 nucleotides matching TRBD1. The junction had 9 bases not matched to a gene; V was cut back by 5 bases and J by 1 base. Per germline, CDR1 SGHTA and CDR2 FQGNSA. The CDR3 extends over 16 amino acids. CDR3 nucleotides: TGTGCCAGCAGCATCGATACAGGGGGACGGAACACTGAAGCTTTCTTT. Its protein product is CASSIDTGGRNTEAFF.

The CDR3 protein is CASSLQGDTGELFF. The CDR3 bases are TGTGCCAGCAGCTTACAGGGGGATACCGGGGAGCTGTTTTTT. The J gene is TRBJ2-2, the V gene TRBV7-9, with 7 positions matching TRBD1. Trimming at V came to 2 bases and at J to 5 bases, leaving 2 bases not matched to a gene. Looked up from germline, CDR1 is SEHNR and CDR2 is FQNEAQ (reference sequence). This CDR3 has 14 amino acids.

This rearrangement joins TRBV4-3 to TRBJ2-1; TRBD2 matches at 8 bases. This CDR3 has 17 amino acids. V shed 0 bases, J shed 8 bases, and the junction held 12 bases outside the gene matches. Germline V gene sequence: CDR1 LGHNA, CDR2 YSLEER. The CDR3 protein is CASSQEVHGGAGDEQFF. DNA for the CDR3: TGCGCCAGCAGCCAAGAAGTCCACGGGGGGGCCGGCGATGAGCAGTTCTTC.

The V call is TRBV27, the J call TRBJ2-6; D is possibly TRBD2 (5 bases). CDR3 length: 15 residues. The germline V gene has CDR1 MNHEY and CDR2 SMNVEV (reference sequence). Trimming removed 9 bases from V and 0 bases from J, with 12 bases in between. CDR3 DNA: TGTGCCAGTTCCAACGGACTCTCTGGGGCCAACGTCCTGACTTTC. Its translation is CASSNGLSGANVLTF.

This clone was detected only once. In nucleotides, the CDR3 is TGTGCCAGCAGCATAGGGACAGGGGAAGGCAATCAGCCCCAGCATTTT. Amino acids: CASSIGTGEGNQPQHF. V is TRBV21-1 and J is TRBJ1-5; TRBD1, the D gene given by the table, was not confirmed from the DNA. TRBV21-1 corresponds to a pseudogene. The CDR3 contains 16 residues.

The gene calls are TRBV7-9 and TRBJ1-1; 8 nucleotides line up with TRBD1. The germline V gene has CDR1 SEHNR and CDR2 FQNEAQ (reference sequence). The V segment lost 6 bases and the J segment 1 base; nucleotides outside the gene matches: 4. The CDR3 length is 14 residues. In nucleotides, the CDR3 is TGTGCCAGCAGAGCCGGGACAGGGAACACTGAAGCTTTCTTT. It encodes CASRAGTGNTEAFF. Supplemented by reference TRBV7-9 and TRBJ1-1, the full variable domain reads DTGVSQNPRHKITKRGQNVTFRCDPISEHNRLYWYRQTLGQGPEFLTYFQNEAQLEKSRLLSDRFSAERPKGSFSTLEIQRTEQGDSAMYLCASRAGTGNTEAFFGQGTRLTVV.

This clone was detected once. This sequence joins TRBV7-8 and TRBJ2-7, with D perhaps matching TRBD2 (5 bases). V dropped 2 bases and J dropped 3 bases, with 20 bases sitting between them. The germline V gene has CDR1 SGHVS and CDR2 FQNEAQ. This CDR3 spans 17 amino acids. CDR3 in amino acids: CASSLFLASTVIYEQYF. The CDR3 DNA is TGTGCCAGCAGCTTATTTCTAGCCTCAACAGTTATCTACGAGCAGTACTTC.

The chain links TRBV6-6 to TRBJ1-2; TRBD1 matches 9 bases. CDR1 and CDR2 from the germline V gene are MNHNY and SVGAGI (reference sequence). Trimming cost V 6 bases and J 5 bases; bases outside gene matches: 7. This CDR3 is 14 amino acids long. Written as DNA, the CDR3 is TGTGCCAGCAGCCGAGGACAGGGGCCGTATGGCTACACCTTC. Translated: CASSRGQGPYGYTF.

The J gene is TRBJ1-3, the V gene TRBV5-1; D possibly corresponds to TRBD1 (5 bases). Trimming removed 3 bases at V and 0 bases at J, with 10 bases between. CDR3 length equals 15 residues. CDR1 is SGHRS, CDR2 YFSETQ, per germline. For the CDR3, the DNA is TGCGCCAGCAGCTCGGACGGGGGCTCTGGAAACACCATATATTTT. Its translation is CASSSDGGSGNTIYF.

The chain employs TRBV9 and TRBJ2-7; 8 bases fit TRBD1. The junction had 6 bases not matched to a gene; V was cut back by 0 bases and J by 4 bases. The CDR3 consists of 15 residues. Germline V CDR1 and CDR2: SGDLS, YYNGEE. The CDR3 bases are TGTGCCAGCAGCGTAGTGGCAGGGGGCGGGTACGAGCAGTACTTC. Protein product: CASSVVAGGGYEQYF.

This clone was seen a single time. Sequence at one end of the junction differs from germline and may be a read error. The V and J genes are TRBV2 and TRBJ1-6; 8 bases are a match to TRBD1. Germline loops: CDR1 SNHLY, CDR2 FYNNEI. This CDR3 spans 15 amino acids. CDR3 residues: CASRQDRERNSPLNF. CDR3 coding DNA: TGTGCCAGCAGGCAGGACAGGGAGAGGAATTCACCCCTCAACTTT.

CDR3 sequence (DNA): TGCGCCAGCAGCCCCGGGGCGGGGTCCTCCTACAATGAGCAGTTCTTC. Translated, it gives CASSPGAGSSYNEQFF. The chain joins TRBV5-1 to TRBJ2-1; weak D call: TRBD2 (6 bases). CDR3 length: 16 amino acids. Trimming stripped 4 bases from V and 0 bases from J, with 14 bases between. Germline V CDR1 and CDR2: SGHRS, YFSETQ. Looking up the rest from reference TRBV5-1 and TRBJ2-1 gives the full variable domain: KAGVTQTPRYLIKTRGQQVTLSCSPISGHRSVSWYQQTPGQGLQFLFEYFSETQRNKGNFPGRFSGRQFSNSRSEMNVSTLELGDSALYLCASSPGAGSSYNEQFFGPGTRLTVL.

This rearrangement joins TRBV19 to TRBJ1-1; 10 bases are a match to TRBD1. The CDR3 has 15 amino acids. Trimming cost V 4 bases and J 6 bases; bases outside gene matches: 8. Germline CDR1 LNHDA, CDR2 SQIVND (reference sequence). CDR3 DNA: TGTGCCAGTAGTACAAGACAGGGGGCTTTATCTGAAGCTTTCTTT. The encoded protein is CASSTRQGALSEAFF.

This sequence joins TRBV19 and TRBJ1-4, with a weak D call TRBD1 (5 bases). Germline-derived CDR1 and CDR2 are LNHDA and SQIVND (reference sequence). The CDR3 has 14 residues. With 7 bases removed from V and 4 bases from J, the gap between germline ends came to 13 bases. The CDR3 protein is CASTGGGYNEKLFF. The CDR3 DNA follows: TGTGCCAGTACCGGCGGGGGTTATAATGAAAAACTGTTTTTT.